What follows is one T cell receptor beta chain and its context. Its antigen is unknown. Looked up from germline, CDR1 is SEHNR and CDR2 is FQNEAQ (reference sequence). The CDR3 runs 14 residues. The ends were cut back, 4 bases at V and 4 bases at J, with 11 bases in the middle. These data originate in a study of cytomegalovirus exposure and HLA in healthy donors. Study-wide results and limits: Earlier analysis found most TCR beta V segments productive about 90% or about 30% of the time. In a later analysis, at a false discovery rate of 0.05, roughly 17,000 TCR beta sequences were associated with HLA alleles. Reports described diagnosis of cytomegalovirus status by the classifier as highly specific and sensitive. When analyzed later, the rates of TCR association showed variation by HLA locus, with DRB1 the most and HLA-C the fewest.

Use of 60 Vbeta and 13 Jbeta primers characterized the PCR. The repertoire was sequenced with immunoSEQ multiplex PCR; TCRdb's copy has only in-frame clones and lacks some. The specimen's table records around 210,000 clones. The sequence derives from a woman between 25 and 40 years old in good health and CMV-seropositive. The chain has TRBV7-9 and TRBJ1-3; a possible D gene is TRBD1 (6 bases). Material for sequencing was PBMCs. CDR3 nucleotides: TGTGCCAGCAGCTCCACGACAGGAGGAAACACCATATATTTT. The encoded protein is CASSSTTGGNTIYF. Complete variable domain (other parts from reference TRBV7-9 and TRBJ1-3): DTGVSQNPRHKITKRGQNVTFRCDPISEHNRLYWYRQTLGQGPEFLTYFQNEAQLEKSRLLSDRFSAERPKGSFSTLEIQRTEQGDSAMYLCASSSTTGGNTIYFGEGSWLTVV.